A single sample gave rise to the 13 T cell receptor beta chains below, sequenced in a study of blood T cell repertoires in COVID-19. Measured with immunoSEQ multiplex PCR; TCRdb has only the in-frame clones, and not every one. The sample records some 90,000 clones, around nine tenths being singletons. Material: peripheral blood. The source is a man aged 45 to 65 with acute or convalescent COVID-19.

This chain connects TRBV2 to TRBJ1-1; D uncertain. CDR1 is SNHLY, CDR2 FYNNEI, per germline. This CDR3 has 15 residues. Trimming stripped 1 base from V and 0 bases from J, with 9 bases between. CDR3 in DNA: TGTGCCAGCAGTGAAGTCGGGATACTGAACACTGAAGCTTTCTTT. This translates into CASSEVGILNTEAFF.

This clone has a handful of counts. V gene TRBV10-3 combines with J gene TRBJ2-3, with 8 bases fitting TRBD1. V lost 5 bases to trimming and J lost 2 bases; unmatched junction nucleotides: 3. Germline CDR1 is ENHRY and CDR2 is SYGVKD. This CDR3 comprises 14 residues. CDR3 residues: CAISPGQDTDTQYF. The DNA for the CDR3 is TGTGCCATCAGTCCGGGACAGGACACAGATACGCAGTATTTT.

The rearrangement links TRBV7-6 to TRBJ2-2; D not certain. V was trimmed by 5 bases and J by 6 bases, leaving 7 bases between them. The CDR3 runs to 12 residues. Germline V CDR1 and CDR2: SGHVS, FNYEAQ. The CDR3 is CASSPGAGELFF. For the CDR3, the DNA is TGTGCCAGCAGCCCAGGTGCCGGGGAGCTGTTTTTT.

The chain is built from TRBV2 and TRBJ1-6, with 11 positions matching TRBD1. The V gene's germline CDR1 is SNHLY and CDR2 FYNNEI. The CDR3 runs to 15 residues. V lost 8 bases to trimming and J lost 9 bases; unmatched junction nucleotides: 9. CDR3 nucleotides: TGTGCCAGCGCAAGGACAGGGGGCTCGGGTTCACCCCTCCACTTT. Its protein is CASARTGGSGSPLHF.

The rearrangement joins TRBV19 to TRBJ1-5; D remains ambiguous. The germline V and J ends were trimmed by 1 base and 2 bases, with 12 bases remaining between them. This CDR3 is built from 16 residues. Germline lookup yields CDR1 LNHDA and CDR2 SQIVND (reference sequence). The CDR3 loop is CASSIVVSLGNQPQHF. The CDR3 coding sequence is TGTGCCAGTAGTATAGTGGTCAGTCTTGGCAATCAGCCCCAGCATTTT.

V and J are TRBV28 and TRBJ2-7, with 14 bases fitting TRBD2. V lost 10 bases to trimming and J lost 3 bases; unmatched junction nucleotides: 8. This CDR3 is 15 amino acids long. The germline CDR1 and CDR2 sequences are MDHEN and SYDVKM. CDR3 loop: CATDFGTSGSYEQYF. CDR3 nucleotide sequence: TGTGCCACAGACTTCGGGACTAGCGGGAGCTACGAGCAGTACTTC.

V usage is TRBV3-1 (or the pseudogene TRBV3-2) and J usage is TRBJ2-2; 11 bases match TRBD2. CDR1 and CDR2 from the germline V gene are LGHDT and YNNKEL (reference sequence). The CDR3 sequence is 18 residues long. J gave up 7 bases and V 3 bases, and 13 bases lay outside the gene matches. The CDR3 nucleotides are TGTGCCAGCAGCCACCTTAGCGGGGGGGCCTCAACGATCGGGGAGCTGTTTTTT. This gives the protein CASSHLSGGASTIGELFF.

The rearrangement links TRBV7-3 to TRBJ2-3, with a tentative D call TRBD1 (5 bases). This CDR3 spans 14 amino acids. V lost 2 bases and J lost 10, with 16 bases in between. CDR1 is SGHTA and CDR2 is FQGTGA in the germline V gene. The CDR3 DNA is TGTGCCAGCAGCTTAGGGTTAGGGGTTACGGCGCAGTATTTT. Its translation: CASSLGLGVTAQYF.

J is TRBJ1-1 and V is TRBV7-2, with 9 bases lining up with TRBD1. Germline assignment: CDR1 SGHTA and CDR2 FQGNSA. This CDR3 comprises 13 residues. The trim removed 5 bases at V and 5 bases at J, leaving 3 bases unmatched. As DNA, the CDR3 is TGTGCCAGCAGCATTGGGACAGGGACTGAAGCTTTCTTT. Translation: CASSIGTGTEAFF.

V is TRBV6-5 and J is TRBJ2-7, with 9 bases identical to TRBD1. Trimming at V came to 5 bases and at J to 7 bases, leaving 6 bases not matched to a gene. The germline V gene has CDR1 MNHEY and CDR2 SVGAGI. The CDR3 sequence is 13 residues long. The CDR3 here is CASSQQGAVEQYV. The CDR3 bases are TGTGCCAGCAGTCAACAGGGGGCGGTAGAGCAGTACGTC.

The chain carries TRBV28 and TRBJ2-1, with 12 bases identical to TRBD2. The trim removed 6 bases at V and 2 bases at J, leaving 5 bases unmatched. Germline V gene lookup returns CDR1 MDHEN and CDR2 SYDVKM. The CDR3 has 16 amino acids. The CDR3, as DNA: TGTGCCAGCAGCCCCGGGACTAGCGGGCCCTACAATGAGCAGTTCTTC. Encoded protein: CASSPGTSGPYNEQFF.

The V and J genes are TRBV2 and TRBJ1-6, with TRBD1 matching over 7 bases. V lost 7 bases to trimming and J lost 9 bases; unmatched junction nucleotides: 3. CDR1 is SNHLY, CDR2 FYNNEI, per germline. The CDR3 loop spans 12 amino acids. The DNA of the CDR3 is TGTGCCAGCAAATCAGGGGGTTCACCCCTCCACTTT. Protein: CASKSGGSPLHF. Based on the CDR3 plus reference TRBV2 and TRBJ1-6, the full variable domain is EPEVTQTPSHQVTQMGQEVILRCVPISNHLYFYWYRQILGQKVEFLVSFYNNEISEKSEIFDDQFSVERPDGSNFTLKIRSTKLEDSAMYFCASKSGGSPLHFGNGTRLTVT.

This rearrangement joins TRBV5-1 to TRBJ1-4, with TRBD1 matching over 10 bases. V trimming: 0 bases; J trimming: 7 bases; junction bases outside the gene matches: 3. The length of the CDR3 is 15 residues. Germline CDR1 is SGHRS and CDR2 is YFSETQ. CDR3 nucleotides: TGCGCCAGCAGCTTGGTCGGACAGGGGGGTGAAAAACTGTTTTTT. Amino acids: CASSLVGQGGEKLFF. The variable domain in full, completed from reference TRBV5-1 and TRBJ1-4, reads KAGVTQTPRYLIKTRGQQVTLSCSPISGHRSVSWYQQTPGQGLQFLFEYFSETQRNKGNFPGRFSGRQFSNSRSEMNVSTLELGDSALYLCASSLVGQGGEKLFFGSGTQLSVL.